Presented here are 4 T cell receptor beta chains from one specimen sequenced in a study of T-cell memory formation after mild COVID-19. TCRdb fed the 5' RACE reads into MiXCR, producing one record per CDR3 protein. The sample has approximately 270,000 distinct CDR3 sequences, around 15% seen once. The sequenced material came from PBMCs or a T cell subset sorted from them (not recorded which). The source is a man younger than 30 who had mild COVID-19 (a few samples of this study predate the infection). Cell type and time point are not known.

This clonotype was picked up a small number of times. This chain connects TRBV12-3 or TRBV12-4 to TRBJ2-7, with D tentatively TRBD2 (6 bases). The V gene lost 6 bases and the J gene lost 2 bases, with 17 bases spanning the gap. This CDR3 has 15 amino acids. CDR3 sequence reads: CASSPRGGRAYEQYF. The CDR3 DNA sequence: TGTGCCAGCAGCCCCCGTGGGGGGAGAGCCTACGAGCAGTACTTC.

The CDR3 loop reads CASSYRSNRLGKTQYF. The DNA of the CDR3 is TGTGCCAGCAGTTACCGCTCCAATCGGCTGGGGAAGACCCAGTACTTC. This rearrangement joins TRBV6-5 to TRBJ2-5; no reliable D call. Germline assignment: CDR1 MNHEY and CDR2 SVGAGI. Trimming removed 2 bases at V and 6 bases at J, with 19 bases between. This CDR3 has 16 amino acids.

The chain carries TRBV4-1 and TRBJ1-3; a possible D gene is TRBD1 (5 bases). The germline V gene has CDR1 MGHRA and CDR2 YSYEKL. V gave up 6 bases and J gave up 0 bases, with 18 bases separating them. The CDR3 has 17 amino acids. The CDR3 DNA is TGCGCCAGCAGTCCGGAGGGGTTCGAAGACTCTGGAAACACCATATATTTT. Translation gives CASSPEGFEDSGNTIYF.

The V and J genes are TRBV20-1 and TRBJ1-6; 10 bases agree with TRBD1. J was trimmed by 5 bases and V by 7 bases; bases with no gene match: 5. Per germline, CDR1 DFQATT and CDR2 SNEGSKA (reference sequence). This CDR3 is 14 amino acids long. As DNA, the CDR3 is TGCAGTGGGGGACAGGGGCTTCATAATTCACCCCTCCACTTT. Its protein product is CSGGQGLHNSPLHF.